Each of the 23 T cell receptor beta chains below was sequenced from the same sample in a study of beta chain features in type 1 diabetes. No antigens are known for them. As every portion of the isolated RNA was reverse transcribed, the sequencing read expressed TCRB transcripts. Method: immunoSEQ multiplex PCR; TCRdb's copy keeps in-frame clones and lacks some. Counted here are 600,000 to 700,000 clones, approximately 13% occurring once; the ten biggest clones make up more than 0.1%. General study results and limits: Shortening that was moderate but significant affected the TCRB CDR3s of Type 1 diabetes patients in all four CD4+ subsets.

What was sequenced was naive CD4+ T cells from blood. Receptors were obtained from a man aged 30 to 39 with type 1 diabetes.

The J gene is TRBJ2-5, the V gene TRBV18; D might be TRBD1 (6 bases). V was shortened by 0 bases and J by 2 bases, with 7 bases between the two germline ends. Looked up from germline, CDR1 is KGHSH and CDR2 is LQKENI. The CDR3 has 14 amino acids. The CDR3 sequence is CASSPPTGQETQYF. The CDR3, as DNA: TGTGCCAGCTCACCACCTACAGGGCAAGAGACCCAGTACTTC. The variable domain in full, with the rest retrieved from reference TRBV18 and TRBJ2-5, is NAGVMQNPRHLVRRRGQEARLRCSPMKGHSHVYWYRQLPEEGLKFMVYLQKENIIDESGMPKERFSAEFPKEGPSILRIQQVVRGDSAAYFCASSPPTGQETQYFGPGTRLLVL.

In its sample, this clone was seen a few times. The chain carries TRBV15 and TRBJ2-3; 7 nucleotides match TRBD1. Germline V gives CDR1 LNHNV, CDR2 YYDKDF (reference sequence). There are 14 residues in the CDR3. Trimming removed 6 bases from V and 0 bases from J; junction bases left unmatched: 3. CDR3 coding DNA: TGTGCCACCAGGAGACAGGGAAGCACAGATACGCAGTATTTT. As protein: CATRRQGSTDTQYF.

This clone was picked up a small number of times. This chain uses TRBV5-6 with TRBJ1-1; no clear D gene. CDR3 length equals 13 residues. Between the trimmed V and J ends, which lost 4 bases and 2 bases, there was a span of 9 bases. Germline CDR1 reads SGHDT; CDR2 reads YYEEEE. DNA for the CDR3: TGTGCCAGCAGCACTCAGAGAAACACTGAAGCTTTCTTT. This sequence encodes CASSTQRNTEAFF.

The chain couples TRBV5-1 to TRBJ2-1, with a tentative D call TRBD1 (6 bases). Germline lookup yields CDR1 SGHRS and CDR2 YFSETQ. V was shortened by 5 bases and J by 0 bases, with 15 bases between the two germline ends. CDR3 length equals 16 residues. The CDR3 sequence is CASRPAGTSSYNEQFF. CDR3 nucleotide sequence: TGCGCCAGCAGACCCGCCGGGACAAGCTCCTACAATGAGCAGTTCTTC.

The sample holds a few counts of this clone. The V and J genes are TRBV28 and TRBJ1-6, with unresolved D. The germline gives CDR1 MDHEN, CDR2 SYDVKM. V was shortened by 7 bases and J by 7 bases, with 11 bases between the two germline ends. The CDR3 length is 13 residues. CDR3 residues: CASIGLWNSPLHF. CDR3 DNA: TGTGCCAGCATCGGACTTTGGAATTCACCCCTCCACTTT. Looking up the rest from reference TRBV28 and TRBJ1-6 gives the full variable domain: DVKVTQSSRYLVKRTGEKVFLECVQDMDHENMFWYRQDPGLGLRLIYFSYDVKMKEKGDIPEGYSVSREKKERFSLILESASTNQTSMYLCASIGLWNSPLHFGNGTRLTVT.

The genes are TRBV29-1 and TRBJ1-1, with 8 positions matching TRBD1. The CDR3 loop spans 13 amino acids. The ends lost 5 bases at V and 7 bases at J; junction bases unmatched: 9. Germline values: CDR1 SQVTM, CDR2 ANQGSEA. The CDR3 DNA reads TGCAGCGTTCAACACAGACAGGGGAATGAAGCTTTCTTT. Residues: CSVQHRQGNEAFF.

This clone has a handful of counts. The rearrangement links TRBV6-1 to TRBJ1-5; weak D call: TRBD1 (5 bases). The CDR3 contains 17 residues. V was clipped by 4 bases and J by 3 bases, with 19 bases between them. The germline V gene has CDR1 MNHNS and CDR2 SASEGT. As DNA, the CDR3 is TGTGCCAGCAGTGTAAAGGGAGGGGCGACCAACAATCAGCCCCAGCATTTT. Amino acid sequence: CASSVKGGATNNQPQHF.

This clone has only a few counts. The chain employs TRBV9 and TRBJ1-6; D gene uncertain. Between the trimmed V and J ends, which lost 3 bases and 10 bases, there was a span of 14 bases. CDR1 and CDR2 (germline): SGDLS, YYNGEE. This CDR3 has 14 amino acids. CDR3 amino acids: CASSAGTAESPLHF. The CDR3 region has the DNA TGTGCCAGCAGCGCCGGCACAGCCGAGTCACCCCTCCACTTT.

V is TRBV29-1 and J is TRBJ2-1; TRBD1 might be the D (5 bases). V was pared by 7 bases and J by 5 bases, with 21 bases between. CDR1 is SQVTM, CDR2 ANQGSEA, per germline. This CDR3 is built from 15 residues. In DNA, the CDR3 is TGCAGCGCCCAACTCGCGATTGTCAGGGACAATGAGCAGTTCTTC. Translated, it gives CSAQLAIVRDNEQFF.

The chain carries TRBV6-5 and TRBJ2-7, with a tentative D call TRBD1 (5 bases). Germline V gene data show CDR1 as MNHEY and CDR2 as SVGAGI. The V gene lost 6 bases and the J gene lost 5 bases, with 20 bases spanning the gap. The CDR3 length is 15 residues. CDR3 protein: CASSPVQGTIDEQYF. The CDR3 nucleotides read TGTGCCAGCAGCCCGGTCCAGGGAACCATCGACGAGCAGTACTTC.

The table lists this clone with a few counts. The V and J genes are TRBV15 and TRBJ2-2; TRBD1 might be the D (6 bases). Germline CDR1 and CDR2: LNHNV and YYDKDF (reference sequence). V shed 7 bases and J shed 3 bases, with 15 bases lying between them. The CDR3 has 15 amino acids. The DNA for the CDR3 is TGTGCCACCACCCGAGCGGACAGAGACACCGGGGAGCTGTTTTTT. This encodes CATTRADRDTGELFF.

The chain has TRBV27 and TRBJ1-5; no firm D call. The CDR3 covers 13 residues. Trimming removed 10 bases from V and 5 bases from J, with 15 bases in between. Germline lookup yields CDR1 MNHEY and CDR2 SMNVEV (reference sequence). The CDR3 bases are TGTGCCACCGCGAAAACGTCCGATCAGCCCCAGCATTTT. It codes for CATAKTSDQPQHF.

The rearrangement joins TRBV4-2 to TRBJ1-1; 9 bases fit TRBD1. V trimming: 3 bases; J trimming: 0 bases; junction bases outside the gene matches: 5. The length of the CDR3 is 16 residues. From germline, CDR1 is LGHNA and CDR2 YNFKEQ. Written as DNA, the CDR3 is TGTGCCAGCAGCCACCTAACAGGGGGCGTGAACACTGAAGCTTTCTTT. It specifies CASSHLTGGVNTEAFF.

The chain has TRBV14 and TRBJ1-5; D gene ambiguous. The germline CDR1 and CDR2 sequences are SGHDN and FVKESK. This CDR3 comprises 17 residues. V lost 0 bases and J 9 bases, leaving 21 bases between the germline ends. The CDR3 loop is CASSQDQQEATRTPQHF. DNA of the CDR3: TGTGCCAGCAGCCAAGATCAGCAGGAGGCCACGAGGACGCCCCAGCATTTT.

This clone was recorded a few times. This chain links TRBV29-1 with TRBJ1-5; D ambiguous. Germline V gene lookup returns CDR1 SQVTM and CDR2 ANQGSEA. V was trimmed by 4 bases and J by 0 bases, leaving 7 bases between them. The CDR3 covers 13 residues. CDR3 DNA: TGCAGCGTTGGGGATTATAGCAATCAGCCCCAGCATTTT. As protein: CSVGDYSNQPQHF.

This clone was seen more than once but under ten times. V and J are TRBV28 and TRBJ2-7; a possible D gene is TRBD2 (5 bases). This CDR3 contains 14 residues. Germline CDR1 is MDHEN and CDR2 is SYDVKM. Trimming removed 10 bases from V and 4 bases from J, with 20 bases in between. CDR3 loop: CATVSVGAGYEQYF. In nucleotides, the CDR3 is TGTGCCACCGTCTCCGTAGGCGCGGGTTACGAGCAGTACTTC.

The chain has TRBV29-1 and TRBJ2-7; D not certain. The V end lost 1 base, the J end lost 5 bases, and 15 bases lay between the germline ends. The CDR3 loop spans 14 amino acids. Germline assignment: CDR1 SQVTM and CDR2 ANQGSEA. CDR3 coding DNA: TGCAGCGTTGAAGGGGTAGATAACTCAGACGAGCAGTACTTC. It encodes CSVEGVDNSDEQYF.

This clone was counted between two and nine times. The chain couples TRBV19 to TRBJ1-4; a weak D match, TRBD1 (6 bases). CDR1 is LNHDA, CDR2 SQIVND, per germline (reference sequence). This CDR3 contains 13 residues. V gave up 5 bases and J gave up 8 bases, with 12 bases separating them. CDR3 nucleotides: TGTGCCAGTAGTGCTCAAGGACAGGAAAAACTGTTTTTT. This translates into CASSAQGQEKLFF.

This clone showed up just a few times. The chain carries TRBV7-7 and TRBJ2-2, with D unresolved. V was shortened by 5 bases and J by 0 bases, with 10 bases between the two germline ends. Germline lookup yields CDR1 SSHAT and CDR2 FNYEAQ (reference sequence). The CDR3 has 15 amino acids. The CDR3 region has the DNA TGTGCCAGCAGCCCGCAGGAATCGAACACCGGGGAGCTGTTTTTT. Its protein is CASSPQESNTGELFF.

The chain employs TRBV4-3 and TRBJ2-7, with D hard to call. Germline V gene sequence: CDR1 LGHNA, CDR2 YSLEER. The CDR3 totals 13 residues. Trimming took off 6 bases at V and 4 bases at J, with 13 bases between the two ends. This CDR3 is CASSSQLGYEQYF. The CDR3 coding sequence is TGCGCCAGCAGTTCGCAATTGGGATACGAGCAGTACTTC.

This clone was seen only a few times. This chain uses TRBV30 with TRBJ2-3; 7 bases are a match to TRBD2. The germline V gene has CDR1 GTSNPN and CDR2 SVGIG (reference sequence). V lost 5 bases, J lost 2 bases, and 7 bases stayed unmatched. CDR3 length: 14 residues. DNA for the CDR3: TGTGCCTGGGGGAGGGCGGGGATCACAGATACGCAGTATTTT. Its translation: CAWGRAGITDTQYF.

This clone was counted a few times. V is TRBV7-8 and J is TRBJ2-7; D is uncertain. The CDR3 has 16 residues. Germline CDR1 and CDR2: SGHVS and FQNEAQ. V lost 0 bases and J 0 bases, leaving 12 bases between the germline ends. The CDR3 coding sequence is TGTGCCAGCAGCTTAGCGGCTGCCGACAACTCCTACGAGCAGTACTTC. Translation gives CASSLAAADNSYEQYF.

CDR3: CASSPTRTGVYGYTF. The CDR3 DNA reads as TGTGCCAGCAGCCCGACCCGGACAGGGGTCTATGGCTACACCTTC. This rearrangement joins TRBV11-2 to TRBJ1-2; the match to TRBD1 covers 9 bases. Unmatched junction bases numbered 8, after V lost 5 bases and J lost 4 bases. The germline gives CDR1 SGHAT, CDR2 FQNNGV. The CDR3 consists of 15 residues.